The 2 T cell receptor beta chains given below trace back to one sample, sequenced in a study of response to subunit inactivated influenza vaccine. TCRdb passed the RT-PCR reads through MiXCR, listing each CDR3 protein once. The sample has about 780,000 distinct CDR3 sequences; around a sixth are singletons. Here the sequenced sample was PBMCs from blood, taken around 5 days after vaccination. All receptors derive from a man aged 50 to 60 who received an inactivated influenza vaccine.

This chain links TRBV3-1 with TRBJ2-5; maybe TRBD2 (5 bases). This CDR3 has 14 amino acids. Germline CDR1 reads LGHDT; CDR2 reads YNNKEL (reference sequence). Trimming left V 4 bases short and J 2 bases short, with 11 bases between. In DNA, the CDR3 is TGTGCCAGCAGCCTGAGGGAAAAACAAGAGACCCAGTACTTC. It yields the protein CASSLREKQETQYF.

This CDR3 is CASSLGQPWQETQYF. The CDR3 DNA reads as TGTGCCAGCAGCTTAGGGCAGCCCTGGCAAGAGACCCAGTACTTC. The genes are TRBV7-8 and TRBJ2-5; D not certain. V was pared by 1 base and J by 2 bases, with 11 bases between. This CDR3 contains 15 residues. Germline CDR1 reads SGHVS; CDR2 reads FQNEAQ.